This T cell receptor beta chain was sequenced during a study of beta chain features in type 1 diabetes. Study overall: Comparable age, gender and cell yields were observed in patients relative to healthy donors. Study observations and caveats: There was a moderate but significant shortening of TCRB CDR3s in all four CD4+ subsets of Type 1 diabetes patients. PCR might show a preference for shorter templates, equally across patients and controls. Fewer junction insertions and more nucleotide deletions appeared in type 1 diabetes patients.

TCRB transcripts that were expressed got sequenced, as all of the isolated RNA had been reverse transcribed. TCRdb keeps only in-frame clones here, not all; method: immunoSEQ multiplex PCR. The sample includes fewer than 70,000 clones, 50% to 75% of them seen just once. For this clone: Its antigen remains unknown.

All sorted populations exceeded 95% purity. Per the germline V gene, CDR1 is SGDLS and CDR2 is YYNGEE. Unmatched junction bases numbered 9, after V lost 7 bases and J lost 0 bases. The CDR3 runs to 16 residues. This rearrangement joins TRBV9 to TRBJ2-1; 8 nucleotides match TRBD2. This TCR came from a woman aged 25 to 39 with type 1 diabetes. Sample: stem cell memory CD4+ T cells from blood. This CDR3 is CASGQTSDSSYNEQFF. The CDR3 DNA reads TGTGCCAGCGGCCAGACTAGCGACAGCTCCTACAATGAGCAGTTCTTC.